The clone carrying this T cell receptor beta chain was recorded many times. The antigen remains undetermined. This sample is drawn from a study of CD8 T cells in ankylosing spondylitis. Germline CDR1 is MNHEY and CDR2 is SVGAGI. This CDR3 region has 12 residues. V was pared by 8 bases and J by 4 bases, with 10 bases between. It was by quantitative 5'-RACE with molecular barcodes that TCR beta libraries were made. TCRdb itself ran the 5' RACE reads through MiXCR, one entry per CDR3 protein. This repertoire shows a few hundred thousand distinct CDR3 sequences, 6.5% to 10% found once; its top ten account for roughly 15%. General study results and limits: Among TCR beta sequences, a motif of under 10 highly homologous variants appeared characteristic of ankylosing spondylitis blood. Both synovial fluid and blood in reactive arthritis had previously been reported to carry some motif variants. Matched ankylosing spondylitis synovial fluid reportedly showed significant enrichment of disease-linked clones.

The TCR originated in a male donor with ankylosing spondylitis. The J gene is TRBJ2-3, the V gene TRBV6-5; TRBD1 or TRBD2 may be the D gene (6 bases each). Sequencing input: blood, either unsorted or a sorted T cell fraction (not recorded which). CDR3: CASRRGADTQYF. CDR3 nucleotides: TGTGCCAGCCGGAGGGGGGCAGATACGCAGTATTTT.